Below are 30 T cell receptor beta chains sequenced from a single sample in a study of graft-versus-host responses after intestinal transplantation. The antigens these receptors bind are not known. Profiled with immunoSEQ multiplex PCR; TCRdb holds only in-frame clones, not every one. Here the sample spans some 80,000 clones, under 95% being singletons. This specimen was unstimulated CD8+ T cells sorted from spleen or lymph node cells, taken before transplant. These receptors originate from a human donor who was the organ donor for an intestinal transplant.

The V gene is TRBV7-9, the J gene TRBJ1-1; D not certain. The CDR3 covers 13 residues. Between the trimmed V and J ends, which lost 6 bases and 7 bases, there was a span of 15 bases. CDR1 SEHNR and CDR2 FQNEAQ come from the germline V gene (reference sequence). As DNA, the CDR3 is TGTGCCAGCAGAGAAAAATGGCAGATTGAAGCTTTCTTT. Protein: CASREKWQIEAFF.

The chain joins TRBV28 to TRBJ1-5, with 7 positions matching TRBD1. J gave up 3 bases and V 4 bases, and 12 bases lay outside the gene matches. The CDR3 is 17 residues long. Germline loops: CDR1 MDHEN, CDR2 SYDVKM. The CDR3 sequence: CASSSSRDSRFNQPQHF. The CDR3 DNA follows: TGTGCCAGCAGTTCTAGCCGGGACAGCCGATTCAATCAGCCCCAGCATTTT.

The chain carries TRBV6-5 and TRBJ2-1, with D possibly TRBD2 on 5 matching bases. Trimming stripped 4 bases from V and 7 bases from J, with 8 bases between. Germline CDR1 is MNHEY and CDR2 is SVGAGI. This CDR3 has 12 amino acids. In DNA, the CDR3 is TGTGCCAGCAGTTCCGGACTGAATGAGCAGTTCTTC. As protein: CASSSGLNEQFF.

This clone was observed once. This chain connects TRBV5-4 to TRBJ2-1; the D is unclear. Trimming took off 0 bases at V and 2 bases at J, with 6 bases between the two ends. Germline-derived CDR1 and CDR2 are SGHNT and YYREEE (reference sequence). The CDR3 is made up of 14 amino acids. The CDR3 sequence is CASSLDQAYNEQFF. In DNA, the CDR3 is TGTGCCAGCAGCTTGGATCAGGCCTACAATGAGCAGTTCTTC.

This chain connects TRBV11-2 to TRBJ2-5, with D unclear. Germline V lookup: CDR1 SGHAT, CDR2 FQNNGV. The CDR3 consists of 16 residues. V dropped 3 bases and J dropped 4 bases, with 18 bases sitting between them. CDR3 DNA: TGTGCCAGCAGCTTCTGGGCTGGGCAGATGGGAGAGACCCAGTACTTC. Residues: CASSFWAGQMGETQYF.

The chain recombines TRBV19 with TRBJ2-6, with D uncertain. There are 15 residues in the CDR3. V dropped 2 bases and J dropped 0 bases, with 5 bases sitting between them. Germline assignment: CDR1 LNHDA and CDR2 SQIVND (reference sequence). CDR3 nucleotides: TGTGCCAGTAGTATAACCGCCTCTGGGGCCAACGTCCTGACTTTC. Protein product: CASSITASGANVLTF.

In DNA, the CDR3 is TGCGCCAGCAGCCAGGATGGGGACAGGAACCCCATGGAGCAGTACTTC. This sequence encodes CASSQDGDRNPMEQYF. The chain uses TRBV4-1 and TRBJ2-7; 8 positions agree with TRBD1. The V gene's germline CDR1 is MGHRA and CDR2 YSYEKL. Unmatched junction bases numbered 14, after V lost 3 bases and J lost 7 bases. The CDR3 runs 16 residues.

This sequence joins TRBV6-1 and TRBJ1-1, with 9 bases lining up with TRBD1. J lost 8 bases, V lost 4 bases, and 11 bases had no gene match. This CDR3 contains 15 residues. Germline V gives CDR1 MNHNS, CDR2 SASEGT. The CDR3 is CASSAYPGQGVEAFF. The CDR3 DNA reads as TGTGCCAGCAGTGCGTATCCGGGACAGGGCGTCGAAGCTTTCTTT.

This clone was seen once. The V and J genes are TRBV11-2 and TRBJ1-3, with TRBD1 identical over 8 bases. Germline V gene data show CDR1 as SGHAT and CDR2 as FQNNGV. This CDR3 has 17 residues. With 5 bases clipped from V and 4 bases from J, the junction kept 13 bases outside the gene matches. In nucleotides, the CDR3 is TGTGCCAGCAGCCCCGAACGGACCGGGACAGGAGGAAACACCATATATTTT. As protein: CASSPERTGTGGNTIYF.

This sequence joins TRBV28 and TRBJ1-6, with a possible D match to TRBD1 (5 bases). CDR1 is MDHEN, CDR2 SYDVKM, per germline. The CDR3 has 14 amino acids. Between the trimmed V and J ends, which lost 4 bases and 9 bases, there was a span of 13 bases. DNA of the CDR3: TGTGCCAGCAGTTACCTTTCAGGGACTTCACCCCTCCACTTT. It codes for CASSYLSGTSPLHF.

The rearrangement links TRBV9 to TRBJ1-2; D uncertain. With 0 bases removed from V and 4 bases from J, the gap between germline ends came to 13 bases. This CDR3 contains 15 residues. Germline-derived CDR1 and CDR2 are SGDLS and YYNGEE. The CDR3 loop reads CASSVEGGRSYGYTF. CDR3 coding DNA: TGTGCCAGCAGCGTAGAGGGAGGCAGGAGCTATGGCTACACCTTC. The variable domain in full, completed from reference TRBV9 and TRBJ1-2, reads DSGVTQTPKHLITATGQRVTLRCSPRSGDLSVYWYQQSLDQGLQFLIQYYNGEERAKGNILERFSAQQFPDLHSELNLSSLELGDSALYFCASSVEGGRSYGYTFGSGTRLTVV.

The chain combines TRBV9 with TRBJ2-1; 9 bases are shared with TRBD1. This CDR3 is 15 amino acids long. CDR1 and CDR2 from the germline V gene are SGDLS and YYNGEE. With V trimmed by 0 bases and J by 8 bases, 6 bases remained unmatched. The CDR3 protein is CASSVEGQGRYEQFF. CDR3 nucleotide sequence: TGTGCCAGCAGCGTAGAGGGACAGGGCAGATATGAGCAGTTCTTC.

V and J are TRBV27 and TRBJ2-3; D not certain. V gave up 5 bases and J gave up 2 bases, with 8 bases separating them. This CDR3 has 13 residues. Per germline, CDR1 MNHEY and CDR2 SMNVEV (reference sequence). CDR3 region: CASSLTNTDTQYF. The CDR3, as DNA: TGTGCCAGCAGTCTCACGAACACAGATACGCAGTATTTT.

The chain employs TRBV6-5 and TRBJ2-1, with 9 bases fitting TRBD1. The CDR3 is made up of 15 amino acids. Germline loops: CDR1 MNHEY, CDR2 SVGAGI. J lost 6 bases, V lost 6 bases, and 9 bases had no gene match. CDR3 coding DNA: TGTGCCAGCAGCTTAGTACAGGGGGCTCCCAATGAGCAGTTCTTC. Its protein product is CASSLVQGAPNEQFF.

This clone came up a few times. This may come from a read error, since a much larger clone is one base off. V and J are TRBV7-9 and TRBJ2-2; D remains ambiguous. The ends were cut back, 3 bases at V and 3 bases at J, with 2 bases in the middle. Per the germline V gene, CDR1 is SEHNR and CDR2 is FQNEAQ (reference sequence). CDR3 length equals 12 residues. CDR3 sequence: CASSFYTGELFF. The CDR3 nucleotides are TGTGCCAGCAGCTTTTACACCGGGGAGCTGTTTTTT.

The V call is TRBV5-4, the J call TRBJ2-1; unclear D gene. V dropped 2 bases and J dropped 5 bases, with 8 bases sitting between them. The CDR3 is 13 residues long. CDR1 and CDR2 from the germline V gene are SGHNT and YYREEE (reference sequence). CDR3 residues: CASSFGYHNEQFF. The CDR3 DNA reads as TGTGCCAGCAGCTTCGGCTACCACAATGAGCAGTTCTTC.

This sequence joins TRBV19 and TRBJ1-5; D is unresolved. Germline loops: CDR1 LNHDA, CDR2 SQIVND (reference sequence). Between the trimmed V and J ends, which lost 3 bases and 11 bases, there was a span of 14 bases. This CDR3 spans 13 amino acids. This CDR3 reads CASSIALSNTQHF. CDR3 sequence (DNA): TGTGCCAGTAGTATCGCCCTCAGTAACACCCAGCATTTT.

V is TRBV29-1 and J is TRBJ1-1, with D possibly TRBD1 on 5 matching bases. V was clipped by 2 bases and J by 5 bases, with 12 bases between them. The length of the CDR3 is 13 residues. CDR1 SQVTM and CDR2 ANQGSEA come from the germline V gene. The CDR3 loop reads CSVEPGDNTEAFF. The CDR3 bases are TGCAGCGTTGAACCGGGGGATAATACTGAAGCTTTCTTT.

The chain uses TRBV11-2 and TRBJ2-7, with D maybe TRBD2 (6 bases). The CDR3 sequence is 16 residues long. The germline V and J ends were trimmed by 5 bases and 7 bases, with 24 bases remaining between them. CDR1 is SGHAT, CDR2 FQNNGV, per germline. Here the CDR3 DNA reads TGTGCCAGCAGCCCGCCCCTGCATACGGGGGTTGGGGAGCAGTACTTC. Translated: CASSPPLHTGVGEQYF.

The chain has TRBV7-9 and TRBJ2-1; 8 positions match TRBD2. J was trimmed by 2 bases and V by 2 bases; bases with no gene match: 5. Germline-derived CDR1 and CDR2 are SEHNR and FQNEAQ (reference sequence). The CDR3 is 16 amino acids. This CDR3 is CASSLIFGGAYNEQFF. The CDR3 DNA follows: TGTGCCAGCAGCTTAATTTTCGGGGGGGCCTACAATGAGCAGTTCTTC.

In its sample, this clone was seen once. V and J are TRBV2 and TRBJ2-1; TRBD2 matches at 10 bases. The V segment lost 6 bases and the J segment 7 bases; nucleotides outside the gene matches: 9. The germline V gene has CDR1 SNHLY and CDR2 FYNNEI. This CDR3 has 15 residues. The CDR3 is CASRAIAGGGNEQFF. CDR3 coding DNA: TGTGCCAGCAGGGCTATAGCGGGGGGCGGGAATGAGCAGTTCTTC.

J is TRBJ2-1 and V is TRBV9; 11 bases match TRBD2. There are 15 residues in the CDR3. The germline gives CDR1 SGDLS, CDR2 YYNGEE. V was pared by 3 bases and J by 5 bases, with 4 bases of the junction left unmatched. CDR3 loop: CASSELAGGHNEQFF. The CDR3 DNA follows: TGTGCCAGCAGCGAGCTAGCGGGGGGCCACAATGAGCAGTTCTTC.

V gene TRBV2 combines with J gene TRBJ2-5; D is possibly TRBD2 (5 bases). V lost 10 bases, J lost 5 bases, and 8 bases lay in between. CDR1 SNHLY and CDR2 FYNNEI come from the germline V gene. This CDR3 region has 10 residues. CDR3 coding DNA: TGTGCCACATGGAGGGAGACCCAGTACTTC. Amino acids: CATWRETQYF.

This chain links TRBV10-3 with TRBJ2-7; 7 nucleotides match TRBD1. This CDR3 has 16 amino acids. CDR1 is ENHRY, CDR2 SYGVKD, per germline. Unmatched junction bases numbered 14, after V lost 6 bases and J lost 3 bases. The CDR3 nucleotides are TGTGCCATCAGCCTCAATCCGGACAGGCCCAACTACGAGCAGTACTTC. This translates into CAISLNPDRPNYEQYF.

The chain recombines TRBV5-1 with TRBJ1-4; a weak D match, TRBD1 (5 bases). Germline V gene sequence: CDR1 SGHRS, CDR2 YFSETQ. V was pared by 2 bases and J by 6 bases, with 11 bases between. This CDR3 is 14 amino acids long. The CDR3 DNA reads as TGCGCCAGCAGCTTTGGGACGTCAGATGAAAAACTGTTTTTT. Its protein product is CASSFGTSDEKLFF. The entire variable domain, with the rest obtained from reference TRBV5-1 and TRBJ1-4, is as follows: KAGVTQTPRYLIKTRGQQVTLSCSPISGHRSVSWYQQTPGQGLQFLFEYFSETQRNKGNFPGRFSGRQFSNSRSEMNVSTLELGDSALYLCASSFGTSDEKLFFGSGTQLSVL.

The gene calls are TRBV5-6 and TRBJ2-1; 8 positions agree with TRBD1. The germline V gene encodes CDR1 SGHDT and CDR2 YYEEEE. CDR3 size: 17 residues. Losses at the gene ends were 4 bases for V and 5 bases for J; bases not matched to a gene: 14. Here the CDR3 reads CASSTTGDVIPHNEQFF. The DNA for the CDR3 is TGTGCCAGCAGCACGACAGGGGACGTAATCCCCCACAATGAGCAGTTCTTC.

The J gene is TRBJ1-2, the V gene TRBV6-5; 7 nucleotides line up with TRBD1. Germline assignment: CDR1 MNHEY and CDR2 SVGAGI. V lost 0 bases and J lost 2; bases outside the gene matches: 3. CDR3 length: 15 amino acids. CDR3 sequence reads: CASSYSQTGNYGYTF. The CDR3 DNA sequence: TGTGCCAGCAGTTACTCCCAGACAGGGAACTATGGCTACACCTTC.

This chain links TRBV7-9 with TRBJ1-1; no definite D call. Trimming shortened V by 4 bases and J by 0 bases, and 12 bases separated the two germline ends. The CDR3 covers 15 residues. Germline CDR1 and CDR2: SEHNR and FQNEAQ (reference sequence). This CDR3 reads CASSSRTLLNTEAFF. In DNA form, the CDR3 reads TGTGCCAGCAGCTCAAGAACACTATTGAACACTGAAGCTTTCTTT.

This CDR3 reads CASSLSGGSSYEQYF. CDR3 bases: TGTGCCAGCAGTTTAAGCGGGGGGAGCTCCTACGAGCAGTACTTC. The rearrangement links TRBV6-6 to TRBJ2-7; 9 bases are shared with TRBD2. Looked up from germline, CDR1 is MNHNY and CDR2 is SVGAGI (reference sequence). Trimming took 4 bases from V and 0 from J; bases not matched to a gene: 4. The CDR3 spans 15 residues.

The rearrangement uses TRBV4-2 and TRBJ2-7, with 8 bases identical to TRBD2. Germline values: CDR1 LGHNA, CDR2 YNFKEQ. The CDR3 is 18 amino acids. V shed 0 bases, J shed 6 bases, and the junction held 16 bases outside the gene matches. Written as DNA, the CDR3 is TGTGCCAGCAGCCAAGATTATCCCCCCACGGGAGGGCCGCGCGAGCAGTACTTC. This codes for CASSQDYPPTGGPREQYF.